The source of this TCR beta chain is a study of blood T cell repertoires in COVID-19. Study information: COVID-19 samples from acute and convalescent phases originated in the United States, Italy and Spain. PBMCs, B-cell-depleted T cells, or T cells were the source of the cDNA or gDNA that made up the material.

Recruitment covered 20 to 25 US areas and drew participants whose ages spanned roughly 18 to 100 years. Cohort placement rested on clinical history that participants reported themselves. Assay: immunoSEQ multiplex PCR; the TCRdb copy retains only in-frame clones and omits some. The sample carries about 300,000 clones, about 90% recorded once. Trimming cost V 11 bases and J 5 bases; bases outside gene matches: 5. This CDR3 is built from 12 residues. Germline values: CDR1 MNHEY, CDR2 SVGAGI. The sequence was collected from a woman younger than 45 who had recovered from COVID-19. The sample was PBMCs or T cells enriched from blood (not recorded which). The chain carries TRBV6-5 and TRBJ2-2; 7 positions agree with TRBD2. DNA of the CDR3: TGTGCCTGCGGGGGATGGACCGGGGAGCTGTTTTTT. It encodes CACGGWTGELFF.